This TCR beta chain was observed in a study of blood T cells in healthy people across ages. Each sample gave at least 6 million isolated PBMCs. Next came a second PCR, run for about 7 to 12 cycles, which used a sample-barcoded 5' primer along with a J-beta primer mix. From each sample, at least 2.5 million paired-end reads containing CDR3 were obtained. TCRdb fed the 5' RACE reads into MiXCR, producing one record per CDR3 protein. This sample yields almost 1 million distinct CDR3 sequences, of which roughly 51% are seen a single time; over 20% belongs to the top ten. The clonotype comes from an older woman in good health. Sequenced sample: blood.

CDR3 in DNA: TGTGCCAGCAGTGAATTCAACAATTTCATGGATACGCAGTATTTT. Protein sequence: CASSEFNNFMDTQYF. This chain uses TRBV25-1 with TRBJ2-3, with D unresolved. This CDR3 has 15 amino acids. Between the trimmed V and J ends, which lost 1 base and 6 bases, there was a span of 14 bases. From germline, CDR1 is MGHDK and CDR2 SYGVNS.